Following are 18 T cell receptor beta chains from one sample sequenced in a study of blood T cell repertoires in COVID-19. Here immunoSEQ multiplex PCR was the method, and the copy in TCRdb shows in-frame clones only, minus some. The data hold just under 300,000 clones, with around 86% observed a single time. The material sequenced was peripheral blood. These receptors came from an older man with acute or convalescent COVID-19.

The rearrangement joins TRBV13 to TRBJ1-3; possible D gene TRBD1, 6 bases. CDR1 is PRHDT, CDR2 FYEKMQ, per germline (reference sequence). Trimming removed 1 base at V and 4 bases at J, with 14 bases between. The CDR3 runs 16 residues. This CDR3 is CASSLERGAPGNTIYF. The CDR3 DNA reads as TGTGCCAGCAGCTTAGAACGGGGGGCGCCCGGAAACACCATATATTTT.

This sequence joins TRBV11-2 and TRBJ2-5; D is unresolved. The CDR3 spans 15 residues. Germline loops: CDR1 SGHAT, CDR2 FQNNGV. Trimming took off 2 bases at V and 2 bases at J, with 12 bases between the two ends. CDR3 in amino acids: CASSLQPERQETQYF. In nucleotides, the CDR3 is TGTGCCAGCAGCTTACAGCCGGAGAGGCAAGAGACCCAGTACTTC.

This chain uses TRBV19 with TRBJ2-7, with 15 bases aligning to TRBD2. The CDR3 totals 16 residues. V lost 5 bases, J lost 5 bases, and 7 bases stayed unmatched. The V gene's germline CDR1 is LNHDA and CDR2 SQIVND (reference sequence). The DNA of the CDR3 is TGTGCCAGTAGTTCACCGGGACTAGCGGGAGGTAACGAGCAGTACTTC. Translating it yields CASSSPGLAGGNEQYF.

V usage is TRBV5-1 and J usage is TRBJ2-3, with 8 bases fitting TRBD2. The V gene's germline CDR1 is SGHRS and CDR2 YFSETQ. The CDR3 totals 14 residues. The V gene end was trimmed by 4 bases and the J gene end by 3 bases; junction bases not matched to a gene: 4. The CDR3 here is CASSGGGGTDTQYF. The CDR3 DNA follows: TGCGCCAGCAGCGGTGGCGGGGGGACAGATACGCAGTATTTT.

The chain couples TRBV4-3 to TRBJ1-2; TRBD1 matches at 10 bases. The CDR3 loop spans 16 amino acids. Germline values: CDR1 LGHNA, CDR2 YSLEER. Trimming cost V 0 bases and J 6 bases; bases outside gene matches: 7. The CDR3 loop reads CASSQETRQGAHGYTF. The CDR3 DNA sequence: TGCGCCAGCAGCCAAGAAACGAGACAGGGGGCTCATGGCTACACCTTC.

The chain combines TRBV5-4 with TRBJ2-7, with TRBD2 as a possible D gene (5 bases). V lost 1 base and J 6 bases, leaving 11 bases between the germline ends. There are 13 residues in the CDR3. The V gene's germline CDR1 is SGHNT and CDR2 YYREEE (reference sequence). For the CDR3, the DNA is TGTGCCAGCAGCTTGCCGGGGATTGGCGAGCAGTACTTC. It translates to CASSLPGIGEQYF.

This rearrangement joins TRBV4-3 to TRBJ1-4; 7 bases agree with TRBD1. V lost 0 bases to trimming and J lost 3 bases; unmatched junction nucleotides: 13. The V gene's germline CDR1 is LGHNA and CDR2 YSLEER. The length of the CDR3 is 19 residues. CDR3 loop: CASSQDLPRQGNANEKLFF. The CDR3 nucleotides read TGCGCCAGCAGCCAAGATCTCCCGAGACAGGGTAATGCTAATGAAAAACTGTTTTTT.

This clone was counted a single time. The CDR3 here is CASSQPGVATEAFF. Written as DNA, the CDR3 is TGTGCCAGCAGCCAACCAGGGGTTGCCACTGAAGCTTTCTTT. The V gene is TRBV3-1 (or the pseudogene TRBV3-2), the J gene TRBJ1-1, with D tentatively TRBD1 (6 bases). The CDR3 loop spans 14 amino acids. Per germline, CDR1 LGHDT and CDR2 YNNKEL (reference sequence). Trimming took off 2 bases at V and 4 bases at J, with 11 bases between the two ends.

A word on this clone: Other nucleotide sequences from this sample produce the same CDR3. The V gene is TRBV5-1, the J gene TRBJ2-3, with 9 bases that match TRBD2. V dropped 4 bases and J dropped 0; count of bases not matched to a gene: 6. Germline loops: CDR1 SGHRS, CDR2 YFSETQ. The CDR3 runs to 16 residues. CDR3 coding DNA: TGCGCCAGCAGCCTACTAGCGGGCGAAAGCACAGATACGCAGTATTTT. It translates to CASSLLAGESTDTQYF. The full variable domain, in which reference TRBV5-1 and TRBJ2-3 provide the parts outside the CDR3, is KAGVTQTPRYLIKTRGQQVTLSCSPISGHRSVSWYQQTPGQGLQFLFEYFSETQRNKGNFPGRFSGRQFSNSRSEMNVSTLELGDSALYLCASSLLAGESTDTQYFGPGTRLTVL.

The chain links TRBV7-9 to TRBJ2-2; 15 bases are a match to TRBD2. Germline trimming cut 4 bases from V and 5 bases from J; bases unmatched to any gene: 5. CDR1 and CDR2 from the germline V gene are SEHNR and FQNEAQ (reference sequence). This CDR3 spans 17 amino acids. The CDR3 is CASSSRTSGRGTGELFF. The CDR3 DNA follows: TGTGCCAGCAGCTCTCGGACTAGCGGGAGGGGTACCGGGGAGCTGTTTTTT.

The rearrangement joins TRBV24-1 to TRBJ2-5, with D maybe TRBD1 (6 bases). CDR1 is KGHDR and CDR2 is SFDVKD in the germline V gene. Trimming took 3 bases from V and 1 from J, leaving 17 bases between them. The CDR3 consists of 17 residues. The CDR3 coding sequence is TGTGCCACCAGTGATGGGCAGGGTAGAGGGGGCCAAGAGACCCAGTACTTC. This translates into CATSDGQGRGGQETQYF.

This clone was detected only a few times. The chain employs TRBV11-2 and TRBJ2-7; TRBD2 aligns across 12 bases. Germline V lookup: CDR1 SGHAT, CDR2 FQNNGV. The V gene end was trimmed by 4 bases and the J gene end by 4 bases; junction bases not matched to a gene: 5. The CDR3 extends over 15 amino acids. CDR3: CASSYLGTSGYEQYF. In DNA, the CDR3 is TGTGCCAGCAGCTACCTCGGGACTAGCGGGTACGAGCAGTACTTC.

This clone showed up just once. CDR3 DNA: TGTGCCAGCAGTTTCGAGGGGGTAGCTTTCTTT. Its protein product is CASSFEGVAFF. The V and J genes are TRBV28 and TRBJ1-1, with a tentative D call TRBD1 (6 bases). This CDR3 has 11 residues. The germline gives CDR1 MDHEN, CDR2 SYDVKM. V was trimmed by 3 bases and J by 10 bases, leaving 9 bases between them.

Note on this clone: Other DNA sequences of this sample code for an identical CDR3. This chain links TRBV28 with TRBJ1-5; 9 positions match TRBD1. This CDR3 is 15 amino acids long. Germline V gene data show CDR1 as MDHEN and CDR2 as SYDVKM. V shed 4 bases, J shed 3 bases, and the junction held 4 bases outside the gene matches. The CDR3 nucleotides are TGTGCCAGCAGTTCGGGACAGGGAAACAATCAGCCCCAGCATTTT. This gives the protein CASSSGQGNNQPQHF.

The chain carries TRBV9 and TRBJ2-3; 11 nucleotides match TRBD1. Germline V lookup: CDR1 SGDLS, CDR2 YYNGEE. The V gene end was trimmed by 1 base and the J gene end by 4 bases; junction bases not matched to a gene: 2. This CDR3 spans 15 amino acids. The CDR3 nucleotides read TGTGCCAGCAGCGTACGGACAGGGGGCGCAGATACGCAGTATTTT. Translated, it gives CASSVRTGGADTQYF.

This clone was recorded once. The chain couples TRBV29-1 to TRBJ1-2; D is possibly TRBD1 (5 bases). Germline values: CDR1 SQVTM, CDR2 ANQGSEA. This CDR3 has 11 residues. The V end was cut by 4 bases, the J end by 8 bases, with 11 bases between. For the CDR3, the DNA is TGCAGCGTTGGGGGCAGGCTCGGCTACACCTTC. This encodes CSVGGRLGYTF.

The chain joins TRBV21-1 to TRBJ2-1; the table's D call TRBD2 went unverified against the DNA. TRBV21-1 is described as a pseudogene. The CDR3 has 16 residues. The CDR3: CASSKLKRENPNEQFF. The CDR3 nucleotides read TGTGCCAGCAGCAAATTGAAGCGGGAGAACCCCAATGAGCAGTTCTTC.

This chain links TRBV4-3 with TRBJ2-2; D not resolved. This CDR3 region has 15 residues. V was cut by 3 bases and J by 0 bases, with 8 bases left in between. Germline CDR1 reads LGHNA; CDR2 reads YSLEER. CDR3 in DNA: TGCGCCAGCAGCCACTTAGACTCGAACACCGGGGAGCTGTTTTTT. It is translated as CASSHLDSNTGELFF.